The rows below give T cell receptor beta chains drawn from one sample of a study of T cell clonotyping in hematopoietic cell transplantation. Measured with immunoSEQ multiplex PCR; TCRdb has only the in-frame clones, and not every one. The sample lists several thousand clones; roughly four fifths were seen once. The specimen comprised peripheral blood mononuclear cells, sampled 100 days after allogeneic stem cell transplant. The receptors shown here come from a male patient aged 60 to 75 who had an allogeneic stem cell transplant, so T cells may come from the graft donor. Some clones in this sample may be carry-over from other donors' samples. The conserved cysteine and the conserved F or W are not part of the CDR3 here.

V | CDR3
TRBV5-4 | ASSLWDETQY
TRBV19 | ASSNLAGQGDEQF
TRBV14 | ASSEAPRQPQH
TRBV19 | ASSRLPGQGHEQY
TRBV28 | ASSTEGRAGELF
TRBV25-1 | ASSLTGLHSNQPQH
TRBV10-3 | AISEDSQDTQY
TRBV14 | ASSQGRTSGEQF
TRBV9 | ASSVGLAEGDTQY
TRBV6-5 | ASSRTATNEKLF
TRBV4-2 | ASSQKGGIAKNIQY
TRBV18 | ASSLFQDRAGEQF
TRBV4-3 | ASSQGADTQY
TRBV11-2 | ASSLDPMASYEQY
TRBV28 | ASSPPSGLTDTQY
TRBV6-4 | ASSQTSESDTQY
TRBV15 | ATSRPGERPEQY
TRBV4-1 | ASSQDEQGRGTEAF
TRBV7-9 | ASTLDSQPQH
TRBV7-9 | ASSLAGTGYQPQH
TRBV6-6 | ASSYDPSDYNSPLH
TRBV6-5 | ATTGQPFSGNTIY